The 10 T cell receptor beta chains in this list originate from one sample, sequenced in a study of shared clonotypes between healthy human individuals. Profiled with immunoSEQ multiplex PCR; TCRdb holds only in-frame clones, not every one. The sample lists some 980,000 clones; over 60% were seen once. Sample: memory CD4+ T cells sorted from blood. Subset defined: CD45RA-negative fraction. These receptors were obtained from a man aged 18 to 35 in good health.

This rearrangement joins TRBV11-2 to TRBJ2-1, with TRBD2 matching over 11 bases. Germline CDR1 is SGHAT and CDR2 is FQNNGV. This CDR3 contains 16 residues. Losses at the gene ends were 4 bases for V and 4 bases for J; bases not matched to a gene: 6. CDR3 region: CASSSSGLAVYNEQFF. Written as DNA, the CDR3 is TGTGCCAGCAGCTCGTCGGGACTAGCGGTTTACAATGAGCAGTTCTTC. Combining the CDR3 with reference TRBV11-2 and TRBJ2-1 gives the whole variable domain EAGVAQSPRYKIIEKRQSVAFWCNPISGHATLYWYQQILGQGPKLLIQFQNNGVVDDSQLPKDRFSAERLKGVDSTLKIQPAKLEDSAVYLCASSSSGLAVYNEQFFGPGTRLTVL.

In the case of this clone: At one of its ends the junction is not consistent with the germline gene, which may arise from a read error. The CDR3 protein is CSARGMGERYF. DNA for the CDR3: TGCAGTGCTCGCGGAATGGGCGAGCGGTACTTC. This chain joins TRBV20-1 and TRBJ2-7; D is unresolved. This CDR3 has 11 residues. The germline gives CDR1 DFQATT, CDR2 SNEGSKA (reference sequence).

For the CDR3, the DNA is TGTGCCAGCAGCCCCGGGCTAGCGGGACTAGAGACCCAGTACTTC. Encoded protein: CASSPGLAGLETQYF. V is TRBV11-3 and J is TRBJ2-5; 9 bases map to TRBD2. The CDR3 extends over 15 amino acids. V gave up 5 bases and J gave up 4 bases; unmatched junction bases: 8. CDR1 SGHNT and CDR2 YENEEA come from the germline V gene.

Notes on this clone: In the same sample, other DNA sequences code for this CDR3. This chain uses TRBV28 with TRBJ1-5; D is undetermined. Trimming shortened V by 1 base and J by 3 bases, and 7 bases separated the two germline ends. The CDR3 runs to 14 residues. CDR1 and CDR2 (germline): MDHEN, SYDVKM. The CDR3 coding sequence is TGTGCCAGCAGTTTATTCTCCTACAATCAGCCCCAGCATTTT. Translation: CASSLFSYNQPQHF.

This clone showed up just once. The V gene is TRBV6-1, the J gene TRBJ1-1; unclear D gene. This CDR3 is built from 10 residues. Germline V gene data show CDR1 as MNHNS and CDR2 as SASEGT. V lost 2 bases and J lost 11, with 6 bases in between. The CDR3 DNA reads TGTGCCAGCAGTGAAAGTAAGGCTTTCTTT. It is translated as CASSESKAFF.

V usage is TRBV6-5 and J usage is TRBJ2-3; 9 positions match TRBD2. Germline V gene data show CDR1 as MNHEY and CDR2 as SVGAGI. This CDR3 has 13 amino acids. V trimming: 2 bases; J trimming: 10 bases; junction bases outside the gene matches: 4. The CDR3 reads CASSYTAGGAQYF. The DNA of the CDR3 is TGTGCCAGCAGTTACACCGCGGGGGGGGCGCAGTATTTT.

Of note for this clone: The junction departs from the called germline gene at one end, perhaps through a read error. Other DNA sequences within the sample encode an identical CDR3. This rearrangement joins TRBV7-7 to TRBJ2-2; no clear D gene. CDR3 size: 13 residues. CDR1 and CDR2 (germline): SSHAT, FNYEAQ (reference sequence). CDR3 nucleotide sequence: TGTGCTAGCAGCTATCAAAACACCGGGGAGCTGTTTTTT. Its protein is CASSYQNTGELFF.

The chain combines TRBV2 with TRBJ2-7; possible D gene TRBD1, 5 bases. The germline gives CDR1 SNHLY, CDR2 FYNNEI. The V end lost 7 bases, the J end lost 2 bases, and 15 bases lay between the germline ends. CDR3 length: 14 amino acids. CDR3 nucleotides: TGTGCCAGCAAATCGGACACGATTACCTACGAGCAGTACTTC. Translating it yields CASKSDTITYEQYF.

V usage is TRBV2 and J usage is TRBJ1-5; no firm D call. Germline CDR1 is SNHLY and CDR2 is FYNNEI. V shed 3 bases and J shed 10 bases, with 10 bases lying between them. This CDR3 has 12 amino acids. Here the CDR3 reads CASSEQSVPQHF. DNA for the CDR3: TGTGCCAGCAGTGAGCAGTCAGTACCCCAGCATTTT. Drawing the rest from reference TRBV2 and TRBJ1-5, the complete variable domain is EPEVTQTPSHQVTQMGQEVILRCVPISNHLYFYWYRQILGQKVEFLVSFYNNEISEKSEIFDDQFSVERPDGSNFTLKIRSTKLEDSAMYFCASSEQSVPQHFGDGTRLSIL.

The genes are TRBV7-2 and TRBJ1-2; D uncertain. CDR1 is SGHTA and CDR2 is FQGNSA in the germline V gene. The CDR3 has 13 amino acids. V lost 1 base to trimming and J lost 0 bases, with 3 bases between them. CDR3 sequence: CASSLVANYGYTF. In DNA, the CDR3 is TGTGCCAGCAGCTTAGTTGCTAACTATGGCTACACCTTC.